This passage covers 12 T cell receptor beta chains from one sample sequenced in a study of blood T cell repertoires in COVID-19. The protocol was immunoSEQ multiplex PCR, while the TCRdb copy is restricted to in-frame clones and leaves out a portion. The sample contains about 200,000 clones, around 87% of which appear only once. The sample consisted of peripheral blood. The receptors stem from a man aged 60 to 69 who had recovered from COVID-19.

The CDR3 here is CASSERQVDEQYF. The CDR3, as DNA: TGTGCCAGCAGTGAACGACAGGTGGACGAGCAGTACTTC. The rearrangement links TRBV6-1 to TRBJ2-7; a possible D gene is TRBD1 (6 bases). This CDR3 comprises 13 residues. Germline V lookup: CDR1 MNHNS, CDR2 SASEGT. Trimming took 2 bases from V and 5 from J, leaving 10 bases between them.

DNA for the CDR3: TGTGCCAGCAGCTCACAGGGGACATCTAATGAAAAACTGTTTTTT. Translation: CASSSQGTSNEKLFF. The chain links TRBV28 to TRBJ1-4, with TRBD1 matching over 7 bases. CDR3 length: 15 residues. CDR1 MDHEN and CDR2 SYDVKM come from the germline V gene. V lost 6 bases, J lost 3 bases, and 7 bases stayed unmatched. Drawing the rest from reference TRBV28 and TRBJ1-4, the complete variable domain is DVKVTQSSRYLVKRTGEKVFLECVQDMDHENMFWYRQDPGLGLRLIYFSYDVKMKEKGDIPEGYSVSREKKERFSLILESASTNQTSMYLCASSSQGTSNEKLFFGSGTQLSVL.

The chain uses TRBV27 and TRBJ2-1; D possibly corresponds to TRBD2 (7 bases). The CDR3 is made up of 17 amino acids. V lost 0 bases to trimming and J lost 2 bases, with 14 bases between them. Germline V gene lookup returns CDR1 MNHEY and CDR2 SMNVEV (reference sequence). The chain's CDR3 is CASSLSRGGGTYNEQFF. The CDR3 nucleotides are TGTGCCAGCAGTTTATCACGAGGGGGGGGGACCTACAATGAGCAGTTCTTC.

The DNA of the CDR3 is TGTGCCAGCTCACCAAGCCCAGGGAAGGAATACGAGCAGTACTTC. This codes for CASSPSPGKEYEQYF. The chain links TRBV18 to TRBJ2-7; tentative D call: TRBD1 (5 bases). Germline CDR1 reads KGHSH; CDR2 reads LQKENI. The ends were cut back, 2 bases at V and 4 bases at J, with 15 bases in the middle. CDR3 size: 15 residues.

This clone was seen only once. The V call is TRBV11-3, the J call TRBJ2-5, with 13 positions matching TRBD2. Looked up from germline, CDR1 is SGHNT and CDR2 is YENEEA. V gave up 1 base and J gave up 3 bases; unmatched junction bases: 8. CDR3 length: 18 residues. The CDR3, as DNA: TGTGCCAGCAGCTTAGGCCGGACTAGCGGGAGTTCGGAAGAGACCCAGTACTTC. Translation: CASSLGRTSGSSEETQYF. The full variable domain, in which reference TRBV11-3 and TRBJ2-5 provide the parts outside the CDR3, is EAGVVQSPRYKIIEKKQPVAFWCNPISGHNTLYWYLQNLGQGPELLIRYENEEAVDDSQLPKDRFSAERLKGVDSTLKIQPAELGDSAVYLCASSLGRTSGSSEETQYFGPGTRLLVL.

V usage is TRBV11-2 and J usage is TRBJ1-1; D gene ambiguous. CDR3 length equals 13 residues. The germline CDR1 and CDR2 sequences are SGHAT and FQNNGV. V dropped 6 bases and J dropped 4 bases, with 12 bases sitting between them. The chain's CDR3 is CASSPSGSTEAFF. For the CDR3, the DNA is TGTGCCAGCAGTCCGTCCGGTTCCACTGAAGCTTTCTTT.

The J gene is TRBJ2-3, the V gene TRBV5-1; 14 nucleotides line up with TRBD2. The V and J ends lost 3 bases and 7 bases, in that order; junction bases with no gene match: 4. Germline values: CDR1 SGHRS, CDR2 YFSETQ. The CDR3 is 15 residues long. The CDR3: CASSSGTSGSYTQYF. CDR3 nucleotide sequence: TGCGCCAGCAGCTCGGGGACTAGCGGGAGTTATACGCAGTATTTT.

This chain uses TRBV2 with TRBJ2-7, with a tentative D call TRBD2 (6 bases). The CDR3 totals 14 residues. Germline assignment: CDR1 SNHLY and CDR2 FYNNEI. V was pared by 6 bases and J by 5 bases, with 17 bases between. CDR3 sequence reads: CASRGDSGIDEQYF. As DNA, the CDR3 is TGTGCCAGCAGGGGGGACTCGGGTATCGACGAGCAGTACTTC.

The chain employs TRBV24-1 and TRBJ2-5; TRBD2 aligns across 12 bases. Germline V gene sequence: CDR1 KGHDR, CDR2 SFDVKD. The length of the CDR3 is 19 residues. The trim removed 8 bases at V and 2 bases at J, leaving 17 bases unmatched. The CDR3 DNA follows: TGTGCCACCATGGTCCCCCTAGCGGGAGGGCCGGGAGTGCAAGAGACCCAGTACTTC. This codes for CATMVPLAGGPGVQETQYF.

The chain recombines TRBV19 with TRBJ2-3; 7 positions match TRBD2. Trimming took 6 bases from V and 2 from J; bases not matched to a gene: 11. Germline loops: CDR1 LNHDA, CDR2 SQIVND (reference sequence). The CDR3 has 16 amino acids. The CDR3 loop reads CASSLIYSGLTDTQYF. CDR3 sequence (DNA): TGTGCCAGTAGCCTCATCTATAGCGGGCTCACAGATACGCAGTATTTT. The full variable domain, rest sourced from reference TRBV19 and TRBJ2-3, is DGGITQSPKYLFRKEGQNVTLSCEQNLNHDAMYWYRQDPGQGLRLIYYSQIVNDFQKGDIAEGYSVSREKKESFPLTVTSAQKNPTAFYLCASSLIYSGLTDTQYFGPGTRLTVL.

The V and J genes are TRBV5-6 and TRBJ1-3; D gene unclear. The germline V and J ends were trimmed by 6 bases and 0 bases, with 10 bases remaining between them. Germline V CDR1 and CDR2: SGHDT, YYEEEE. There are 14 residues in the CDR3. CDR3 region: CASTKPSSGNTIYF. CDR3 bases: TGTGCCAGCACCAAGCCGTCCTCTGGAAACACCATATATTTT. The full variable domain, in which reference TRBV5-6 and TRBJ1-3 provide the parts outside the CDR3, is DAGVTQSPTHLIKTRGQQVTLRCSPKSGHDTVSWYQQALGQGPQFIFQYYEEEERQRGNFPDRFSGHQFPNYSSELNVNALLLGDSALYLCASTKPSSGNTIYFGEGSWLTVV.

The chain is built from TRBV18 and TRBJ1-1, with TRBD1 identical over 9 bases. The germline gives CDR1 KGHSH, CDR2 LQKENI. V lost 6 bases to trimming and J lost 5 bases; unmatched junction nucleotides: 7. This CDR3 region has 14 residues. Here the CDR3 reads CASSPGQGWTEAFF. CDR3 in DNA: TGTGCCAGCTCCCCCGGACAGGGGTGGACTGAAGCTTTCTTT.